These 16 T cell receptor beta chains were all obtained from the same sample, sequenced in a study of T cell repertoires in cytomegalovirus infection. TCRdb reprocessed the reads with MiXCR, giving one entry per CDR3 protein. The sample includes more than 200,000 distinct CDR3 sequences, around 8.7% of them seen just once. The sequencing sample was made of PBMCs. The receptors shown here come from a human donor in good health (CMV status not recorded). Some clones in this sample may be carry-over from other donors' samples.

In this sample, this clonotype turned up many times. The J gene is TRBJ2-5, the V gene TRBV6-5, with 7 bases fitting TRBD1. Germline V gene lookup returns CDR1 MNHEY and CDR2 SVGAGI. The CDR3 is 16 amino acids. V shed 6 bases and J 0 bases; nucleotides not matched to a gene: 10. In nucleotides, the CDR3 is TGTGCCAGCAGCCCCGGGACAGATAAGTACCAAGAGACCCAGTACTTC. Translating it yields CASSPGTDKYQETQYF.

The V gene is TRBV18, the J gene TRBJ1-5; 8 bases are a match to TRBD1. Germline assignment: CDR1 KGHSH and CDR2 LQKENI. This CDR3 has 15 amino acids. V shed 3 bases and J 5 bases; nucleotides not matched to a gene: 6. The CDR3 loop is CASSPHQGADQPQHF. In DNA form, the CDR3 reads TGTGCCAGCTCACCCCATCAGGGGGCCGATCAGCCCCAGCATTTT.

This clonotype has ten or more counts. DNA for the CDR3: TGTGCCAGCAGCTTACAGGCCGGACAGGGATCGTATAATTCACCCCTCCACTTT. This encodes CASSLQAGQGSYNSPLHF. The gene calls are TRBV7-8 and TRBJ1-6, with TRBD1 matching over 8 bases. With V trimmed by 2 bases and J by 4 bases, 10 bases remained unmatched. This CDR3 has 18 residues. CDR1 SGHVS and CDR2 FQNEAQ come from the germline V gene.

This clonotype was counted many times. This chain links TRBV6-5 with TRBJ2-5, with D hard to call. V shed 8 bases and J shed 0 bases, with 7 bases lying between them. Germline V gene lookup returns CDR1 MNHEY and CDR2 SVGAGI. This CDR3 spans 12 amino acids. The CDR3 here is CASEAYQETQYF. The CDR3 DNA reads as TGTGCCAGCGAGGCATACCAAGAGACCCAGTACTTC.

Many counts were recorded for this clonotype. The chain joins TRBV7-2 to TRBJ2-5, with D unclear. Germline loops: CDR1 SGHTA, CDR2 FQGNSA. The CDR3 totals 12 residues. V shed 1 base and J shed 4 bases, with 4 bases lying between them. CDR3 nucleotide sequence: TGTGCCAGCAGCTTAGATCCAGAGACCCAGTACTTC. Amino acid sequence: CASSLDPETQYF.

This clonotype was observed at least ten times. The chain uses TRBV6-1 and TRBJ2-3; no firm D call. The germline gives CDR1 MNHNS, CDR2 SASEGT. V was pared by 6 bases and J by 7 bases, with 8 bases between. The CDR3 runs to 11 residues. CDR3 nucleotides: TGTGCCAGCAGCCGTGAAAATACGCAGTATTTT. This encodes CASSRENTQYF.

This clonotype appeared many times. The CDR3 coding sequence is TGTGCCAGCAGCCAGTCGGGGATGAACACTGAAGCTTTCTTT. This gives the protein CASSQSGMNTEAFF. The chain joins TRBV7-2 to TRBJ1-1, with no clear D. Germline-derived CDR1 and CDR2 are SGHTA and FQGNSA. V was trimmed by 5 bases and J by 0 bases, leaving 10 bases between them. The CDR3 runs 14 residues.

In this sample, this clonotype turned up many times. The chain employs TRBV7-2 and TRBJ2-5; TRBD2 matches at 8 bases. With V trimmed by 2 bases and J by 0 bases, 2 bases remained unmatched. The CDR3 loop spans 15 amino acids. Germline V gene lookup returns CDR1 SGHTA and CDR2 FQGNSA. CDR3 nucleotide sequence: TGTGCCAGCAGCTTACGGGGGGGGTACCAAGAGACCCAGTACTTC. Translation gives CASSLRGGYQETQYF.

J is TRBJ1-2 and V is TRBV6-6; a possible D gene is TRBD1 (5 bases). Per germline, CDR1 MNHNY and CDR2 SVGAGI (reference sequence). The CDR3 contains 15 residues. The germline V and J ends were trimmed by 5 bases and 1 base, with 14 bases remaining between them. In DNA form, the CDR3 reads TGTGCCAGCAGTACGGACACGGCTCGTAACTATGGCTACACCTTC. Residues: CASSTDTARNYGYTF.

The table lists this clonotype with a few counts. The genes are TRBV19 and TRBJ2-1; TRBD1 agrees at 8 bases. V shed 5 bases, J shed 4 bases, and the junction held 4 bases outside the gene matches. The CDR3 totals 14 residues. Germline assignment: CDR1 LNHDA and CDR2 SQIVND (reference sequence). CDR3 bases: TGTGCCAGTAGTCCCCGGACAGGGTACAATGAGCAGTTCTTC. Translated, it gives CASSPRTGYNEQFF.

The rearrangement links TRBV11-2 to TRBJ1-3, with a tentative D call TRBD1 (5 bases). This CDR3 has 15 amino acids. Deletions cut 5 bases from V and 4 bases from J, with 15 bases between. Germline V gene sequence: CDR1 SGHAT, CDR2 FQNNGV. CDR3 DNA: TGTGCCAGCAGCCAACTCAGGGAACTGGGAAACACCATATATTTT. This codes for CASSQLRELGNTIYF. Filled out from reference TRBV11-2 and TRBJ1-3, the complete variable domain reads EAGVAQSPRYKIIEKRQSVAFWCNPISGHATLYWYQQILGQGPKLLIQFQNNGVVDDSQLPKDRFSAERLKGVDSTLKIQPAKLEDSAVYLCASSQLRELGNTIYFGEGSWLTVV.

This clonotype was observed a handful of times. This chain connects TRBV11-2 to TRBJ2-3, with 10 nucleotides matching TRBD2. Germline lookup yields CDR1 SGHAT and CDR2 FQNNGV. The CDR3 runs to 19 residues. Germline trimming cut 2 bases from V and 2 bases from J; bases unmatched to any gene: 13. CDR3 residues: CASSLISGGPTLHTDTQYF. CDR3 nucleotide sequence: TGTGCCAGCAGCTTAATTAGCGGGGGGCCCACTTTACACACAGATACGCAGTATTTT.

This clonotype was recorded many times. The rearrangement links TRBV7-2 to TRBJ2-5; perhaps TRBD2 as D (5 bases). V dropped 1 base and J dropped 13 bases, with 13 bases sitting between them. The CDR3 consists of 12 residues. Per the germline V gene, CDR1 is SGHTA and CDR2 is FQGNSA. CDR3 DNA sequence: TGTGCCAGCAGCTTAGTCGGGGTGAGGTGGTACTTC. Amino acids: CASSLVGVRWYF. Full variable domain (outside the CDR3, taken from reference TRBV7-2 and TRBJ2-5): GAGVSQSPSNKVTEKGKDVELRCDPISGHTALYWYRQSLGQGLEFLIYFQGNSAPDKSGLPSDRFSAERTGGSVSTLTIQRTQQEDSAVYLCASSLVGVRWYFGPGTRLLVL.

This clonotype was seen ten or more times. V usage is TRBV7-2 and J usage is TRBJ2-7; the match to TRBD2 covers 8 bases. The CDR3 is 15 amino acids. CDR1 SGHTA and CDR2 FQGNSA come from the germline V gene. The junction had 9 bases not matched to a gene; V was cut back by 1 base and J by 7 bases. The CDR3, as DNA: TGTGCCAGCAGCTTAGTGGACGGGGGGGCCGAGGAGCAGTACTTC. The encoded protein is CASSLVDGGAEEQYF.

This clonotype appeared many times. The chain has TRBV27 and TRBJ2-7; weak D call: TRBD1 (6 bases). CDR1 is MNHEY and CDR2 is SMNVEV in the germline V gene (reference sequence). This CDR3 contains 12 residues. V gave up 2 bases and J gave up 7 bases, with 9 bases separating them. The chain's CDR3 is CASSLGQGEQYF. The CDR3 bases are TGTGCCAGCAGTTTAGGGCAGGGGGAGCAGTACTTC.

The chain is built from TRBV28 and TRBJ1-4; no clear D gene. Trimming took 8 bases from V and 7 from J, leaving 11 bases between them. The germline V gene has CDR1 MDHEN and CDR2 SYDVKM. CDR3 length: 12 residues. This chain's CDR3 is CASQGTFEKLFF. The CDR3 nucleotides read TGTGCCAGCCAAGGCACCTTTGAAAAACTGTTTTTT.